The 3 T cell receptor beta chains reported below all come from one sample, sequenced in a study of tumor-infiltrating lymphocytes in localized non-small cell lung cancer. Measured with immunoSEQ multiplex PCR; TCRdb has only the in-frame clones, and not every one. The sample contains 14,000 to 15,000 clones, around 81% of which appear only once. The source material was lung tumor tissue. These receptor sequences come from a human donor with non-small cell lung cancer.

V and J are TRBV27 and TRBJ2-1, with 11 bases that match TRBD2. V lost 6 bases and J lost 2; bases outside the gene matches: 6. Germline V gene data show CDR1 as MNHEY and CDR2 as SMNVEV (reference sequence). The CDR3 is made up of 16 amino acids. CDR3 bases: TGTGCCAGCAGGGTTACTAGCGGGAGTCCCTACAATGAGCAGTTCTTC. Its protein is CASRVTSGSPYNEQFF.

CDR3 loop: CASSGRGTGGLGTEAFF. As DNA, the CDR3 is TGTGCCAGTAGTGGGAGAGGGACAGGGGGCCTGGGTACTGAAGCTTTCTTT. V gene TRBV19 combines with J gene TRBJ1-1, with 12 bases fitting TRBD1. The trim removed 5 bases at V and 5 bases at J, leaving 12 bases unmatched. CDR1 LNHDA and CDR2 SQIVND come from the germline V gene (reference sequence). The CDR3 has 17 amino acids.

In its sample, this clone was seen once. The CDR3 here is CAWSMGGYQPQHF. The CDR3 DNA follows: TGTGCCTGGAGTATGGGGGGTTATCAGCCCCAGCATTTT. The chain couples TRBV30 to TRBJ1-5; a weak D match, TRBD1 (5 bases). The V end was cut by 2 bases, the J end by 5 bases, with 10 bases between. The CDR3 is made up of 13 amino acids. Germline values: CDR1 GTSNPN, CDR2 SVGIG (reference sequence).